This paragraph covers one T cell receptor (beta chain) sequence. These data belong to a study of blood T cell repertoires in COVID-19. Study as a whole: The United States, Italy and Spain provided the acute and convalescent COVID-19 samples. The analysed material was cDNA or gDNA that came from T cells, B-cell-depleted T cells, or PBMCs.

Generated by immunoSEQ multiplex PCR, the TCRdb table keeps only in-frame clones and is missing some. The profile shows over 150,000 clones, about 86% of them singletons. V lost 2 bases, J lost 8 bases, and 12 bases lay in between. The CDR3 extends over 14 amino acids. Germline CDR1 reads MNHEY; CDR2 reads SMNVEV (reference sequence). The sample was peripheral blood. V gene TRBV27 combines with J gene TRBJ1-4, with D tentatively TRBD1 (6 bases). The sequence was obtained from a middle-aged man with active or convalescent COVID-19. CDR3 DNA sequence: TGTGCCAGCAGTTTACAACAGGGTGTCGAAAAACTGTTTTTT. Translated, it gives CASSLQQGVEKLFF.